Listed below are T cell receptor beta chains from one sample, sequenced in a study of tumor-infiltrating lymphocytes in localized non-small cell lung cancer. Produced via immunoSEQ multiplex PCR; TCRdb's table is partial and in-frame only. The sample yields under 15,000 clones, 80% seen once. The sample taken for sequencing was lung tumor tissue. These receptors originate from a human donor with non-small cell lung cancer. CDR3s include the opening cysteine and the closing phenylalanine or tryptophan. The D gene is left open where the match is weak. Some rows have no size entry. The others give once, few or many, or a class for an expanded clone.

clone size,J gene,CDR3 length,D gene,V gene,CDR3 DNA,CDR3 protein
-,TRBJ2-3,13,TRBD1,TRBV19,TGTGCCAGTACCCCGGGACAGTCGAAGGCGCAGTATTTT,CASTPGQSKAQYF
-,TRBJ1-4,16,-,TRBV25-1,TGTGCCAGCAGTGACCCCAGAGGGGACACGCGCGAAAAACTGTTTTTT,CASSDPRGDTREKLFF
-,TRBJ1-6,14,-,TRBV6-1,TGTGCCAGCAGTGAGACCACAGGCCCTAGAACCCTCCACTTT,CASSETTGPRTLHF
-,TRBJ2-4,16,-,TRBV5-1,TGCGCCAGCAGCTTGGGGGCGTGGAGGGCGGGAAACATTCAGTACTTC,CASSLGAWRAGNIQYF
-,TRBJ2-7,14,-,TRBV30,TGTGCCTGGAGTTCCGGCCTGGGAGTCTACGAGCAGTACTTC,CAWSSGLGVYEQYF
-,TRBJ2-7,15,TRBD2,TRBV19,TGTGCCAGTAGTATGGCGGCGGGGGGTTCCTACGAGCAGTACTTC,CASSMAAGGSYEQYF
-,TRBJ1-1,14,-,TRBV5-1,TGCGCCAGCAGCTTGGTAGGGATAAACACTGAAGCTTTCTTT,CASSLVGINTEAFF
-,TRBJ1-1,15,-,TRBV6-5,TGTGCCAGCAGTTACCAGGCAGAAGCTAACACTGAAGCTTTCTTT,CASSYQAEANTEAFF
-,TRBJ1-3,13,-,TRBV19,TGTGCCAGTAGTATCGGATCTGGAAACACCATATATTTT,CASSIGSGNTIYF
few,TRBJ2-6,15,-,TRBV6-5,TGTGCCAGCAGATCCGTCCCCTCTGGGGCCAACGTCCTGACTTTC,CASRSVPSGANVLTF
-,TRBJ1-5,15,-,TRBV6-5,TGTGCCAGCAGTTACTCGAGGGACCTCAATCAGCCCCAGCATTTT,CASSYSRDLNQPQHF
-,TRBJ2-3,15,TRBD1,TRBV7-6,TGTGCCAGCAGCTTCGGGACAGGGTTCTCAGATACGCAGTATTTT,CASSFGTGFSDTQYF
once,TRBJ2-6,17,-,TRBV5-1,TGCGCCAGCAGCTCCATCTCAGGGTTCTCTGGGGCCAACGTCCTGACTTTC,CASSSISGFSGANVLTF
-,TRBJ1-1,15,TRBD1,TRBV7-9,TGTGCCAGCACTGTAAGGGGACAGGGAAACACTGAAGCTTTCTTT,CASTVRGQGNTEAFF
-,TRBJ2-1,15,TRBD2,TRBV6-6,TGTGCCAGCAGCCTTTCTAGCGGGCTCATGGGTGAGCAGTTCTTC,CASSLSSGLMGEQFF
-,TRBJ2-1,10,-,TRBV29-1,TGCAGCGTCGGTTACAATGAGCAGTTCTTC,CSVGYNEQFF
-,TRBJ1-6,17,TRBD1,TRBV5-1,TGCGCCAGCAGCTTGGTCTGGCAGGGGGCTGGTAATTCACCCCTCCACTTT,CASSLVWQGAGNSPLHF
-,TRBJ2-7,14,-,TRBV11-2,TGTGCCAGCAGCACGCCGCCCCACAGCTACGAGCAGTACTTC,CASSTPPHSYEQYF
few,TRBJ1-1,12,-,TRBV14,TGTGCCAGCAGCCCTCAGGGGTTCGAAGCTTTCTTT,CASSPQGFEAFF
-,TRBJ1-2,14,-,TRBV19,TGTGCCAGTAGTATCGAGTCAGGGGCTAGGGGCTACACCTTC,CASSIESGARGYTF
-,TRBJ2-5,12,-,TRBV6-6,TGTGCCAGCAGTTCCCTAGAAGAGACCCAGTACTTC,CASSSLEETQYF
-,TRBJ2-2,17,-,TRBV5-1,TGCGCCAGCAGCTTGGGAGGGCCAGGCGCGAACACCGGGGAGCTGTTTTTT,CASSLGGPGANTGELFF
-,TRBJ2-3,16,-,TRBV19,TGTGCCAGTAGTATCCCTCAGGGACGAGGCACAGATACGCAGTATTTT,CASSIPQGRGTDTQYF
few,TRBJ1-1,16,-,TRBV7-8,TGTGCCAGCAGCCCGCGGACAGCTCGGGCGAACACTGAAGCTTTCTTT,CASSPRTARANTEAFF
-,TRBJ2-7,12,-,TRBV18,TGTGCCAGCGGTGGACAGAACTACGAGCAGTACTTC,CASGGQNYEQYF
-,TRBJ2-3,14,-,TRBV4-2,TGTGCCAGCAGCCAAACGGGGGAATCAGATACGCAGTATTTT,CASSQTGESDTQYF
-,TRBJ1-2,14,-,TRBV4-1,TGCGCCAGCAGCCAAGATTGGGCAGCCGATGGCTACACCTTC,CASSQDWAADGYTF